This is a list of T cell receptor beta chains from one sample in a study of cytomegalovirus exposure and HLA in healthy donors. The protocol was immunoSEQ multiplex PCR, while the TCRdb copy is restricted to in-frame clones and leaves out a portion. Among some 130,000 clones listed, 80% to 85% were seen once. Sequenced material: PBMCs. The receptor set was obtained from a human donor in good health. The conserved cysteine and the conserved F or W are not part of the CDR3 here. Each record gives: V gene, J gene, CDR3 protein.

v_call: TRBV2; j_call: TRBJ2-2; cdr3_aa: ASKVIAGWRNTGELF
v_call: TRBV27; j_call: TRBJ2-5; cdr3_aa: ASSLSVGTLQETQY
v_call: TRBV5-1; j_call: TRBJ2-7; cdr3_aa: ASTYDESGEQY
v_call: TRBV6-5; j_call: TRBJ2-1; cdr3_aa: ASSYTTGGFHNEQF
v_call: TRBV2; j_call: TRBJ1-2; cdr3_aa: AITPGQRNYGYT
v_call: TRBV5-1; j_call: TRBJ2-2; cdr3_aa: ASSLRDRRNTGELF
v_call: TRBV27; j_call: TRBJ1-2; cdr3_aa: ASSQRPGVYGYT
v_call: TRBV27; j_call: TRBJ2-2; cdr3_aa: ASRNWDSNTGELF
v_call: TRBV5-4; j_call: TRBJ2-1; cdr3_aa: ASSLIWKGNEQF
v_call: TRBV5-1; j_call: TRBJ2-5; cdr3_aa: ASSLGAGQEETQY
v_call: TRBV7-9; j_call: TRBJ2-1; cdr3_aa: ASLTGSYNEQF
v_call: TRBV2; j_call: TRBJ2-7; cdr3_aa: ASRRDRVQTAVYEQY
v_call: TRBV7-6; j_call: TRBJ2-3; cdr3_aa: ASSQRTSGASTDTQY
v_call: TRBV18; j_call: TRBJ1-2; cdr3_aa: ASSHGDSNYGYT
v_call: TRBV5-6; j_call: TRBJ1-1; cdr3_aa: ASSWGTAEAF
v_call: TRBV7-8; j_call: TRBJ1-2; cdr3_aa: ASAILAVQTEKYYGYT
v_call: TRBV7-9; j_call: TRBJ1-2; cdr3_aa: ASSSADRGGRHGYT
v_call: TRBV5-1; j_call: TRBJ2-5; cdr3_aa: ASSFERQGRETQY
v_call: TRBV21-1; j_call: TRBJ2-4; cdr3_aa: ASSIQGGDGAKNIQY
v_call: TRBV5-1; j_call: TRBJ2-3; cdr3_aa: ATSRAGGGGTDTQY
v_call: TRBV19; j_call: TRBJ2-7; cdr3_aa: ASSAGQGLDEQY
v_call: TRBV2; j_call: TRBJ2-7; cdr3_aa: ASNVVGGFSYEQY
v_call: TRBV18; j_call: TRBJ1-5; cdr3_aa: ASSPLRGYQPQH
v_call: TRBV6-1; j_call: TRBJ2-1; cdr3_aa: ASSENERRYNEQF
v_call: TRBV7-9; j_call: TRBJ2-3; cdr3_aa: ASRSKTGGMVDTQY
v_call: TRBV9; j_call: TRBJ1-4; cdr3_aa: ASSTEGVTNEKLF
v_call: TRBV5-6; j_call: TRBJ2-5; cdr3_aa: ASSLSVWPTQETQY
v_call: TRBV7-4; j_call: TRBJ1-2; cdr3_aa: ASSLGGFYGYT
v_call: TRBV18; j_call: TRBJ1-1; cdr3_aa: ASSPAGTAEAF
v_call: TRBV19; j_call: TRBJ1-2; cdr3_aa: ASHARGVYGYT
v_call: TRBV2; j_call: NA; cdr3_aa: ASSERGTEQY
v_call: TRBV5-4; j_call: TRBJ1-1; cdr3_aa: ASSATRGEGSTEAF
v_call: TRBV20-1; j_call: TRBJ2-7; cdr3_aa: SAQSEAGQY
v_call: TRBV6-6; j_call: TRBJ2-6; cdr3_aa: ASSYGRAGANVLT
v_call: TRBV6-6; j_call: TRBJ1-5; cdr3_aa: ASSYGPGMPQH
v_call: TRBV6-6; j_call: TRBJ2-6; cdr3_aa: ASSIGAGANVLT
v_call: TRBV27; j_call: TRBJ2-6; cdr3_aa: ASSHLDRAGANVLT
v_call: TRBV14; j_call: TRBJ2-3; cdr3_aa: ASSQRTSPDTQY
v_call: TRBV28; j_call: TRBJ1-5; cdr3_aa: ASIGGNQPQH
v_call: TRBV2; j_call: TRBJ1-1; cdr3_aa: ASQRTGEAF